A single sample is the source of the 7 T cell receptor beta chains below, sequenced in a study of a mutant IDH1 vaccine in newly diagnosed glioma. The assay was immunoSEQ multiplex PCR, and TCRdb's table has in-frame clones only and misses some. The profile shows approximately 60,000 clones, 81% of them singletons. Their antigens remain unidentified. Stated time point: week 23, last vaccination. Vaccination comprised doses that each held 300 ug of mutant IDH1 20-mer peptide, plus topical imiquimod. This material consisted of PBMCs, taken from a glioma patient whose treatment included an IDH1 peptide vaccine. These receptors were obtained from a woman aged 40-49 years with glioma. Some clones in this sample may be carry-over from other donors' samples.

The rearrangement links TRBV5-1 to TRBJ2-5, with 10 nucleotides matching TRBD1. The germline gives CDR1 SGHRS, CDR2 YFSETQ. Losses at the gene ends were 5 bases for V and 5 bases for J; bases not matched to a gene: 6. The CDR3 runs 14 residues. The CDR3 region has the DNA TGCGCCAGCAGTCCGACAGGGGGCCGGGAGACCCAGTACTTC. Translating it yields CASSPTGGRETQYF. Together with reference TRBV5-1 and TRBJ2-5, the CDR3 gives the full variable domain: KAGVTQTPRYLIKTRGQQVTLSCSPISGHRSVSWYQQTPGQGLQFLFEYFSETQRNKGNFPGRFSGRQFSNSRSEMNVSTLELGDSALYLCASSPTGGRETQYFGPGTRLLVL.

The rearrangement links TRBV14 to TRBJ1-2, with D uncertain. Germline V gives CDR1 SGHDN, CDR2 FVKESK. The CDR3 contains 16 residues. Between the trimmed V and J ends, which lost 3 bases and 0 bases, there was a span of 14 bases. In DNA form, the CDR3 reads TGTGCCAGCAGCCAGTTTCCGACCTCTCCTAACTATGGCTACACCTTC. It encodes CASSQFPTSPNYGYTF. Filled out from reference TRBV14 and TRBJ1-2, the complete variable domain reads EAGVTQFPSHSVIEKGQTVTLRCDPISGHDNLYWYRRVMGKEIKFLLHFVKESKQDESGMPNNRFLAERTGGTYSTLKVQPAELEDSGVYFCASSQFPTSPNYGYTFGSGTRLTVV.

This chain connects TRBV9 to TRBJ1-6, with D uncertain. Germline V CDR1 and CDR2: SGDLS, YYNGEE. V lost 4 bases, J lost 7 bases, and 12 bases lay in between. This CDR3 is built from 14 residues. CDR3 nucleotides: TGTGCCAGCAGCCTCGCACCGGGGAATTCACCCCTCCACTTT. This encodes CASSLAPGNSPLHF.

Here the CDR3 DNA reads TGCGCCAGCAGCATAAGCGGGGGATATGGGAATGAGCAGTTCTTC. Residues: CASSISGGYGNEQFF. The chain is built from TRBV5-1 and TRBJ2-1; 8 bases fit TRBD2. The CDR3 spans 15 residues. Looked up from germline, CDR1 is SGHRS and CDR2 is YFSETQ. After removal of 4 bases from V and 7 bases from J, the junction contained 10 bases not matched to a gene.

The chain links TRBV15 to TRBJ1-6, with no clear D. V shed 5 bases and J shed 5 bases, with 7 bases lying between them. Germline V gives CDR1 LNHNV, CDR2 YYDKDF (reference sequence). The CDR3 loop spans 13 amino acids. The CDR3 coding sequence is TGTGCCACCAGCTCACACAATAATTCACCCCTCCACTTT. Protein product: CATSSHNNSPLHF.

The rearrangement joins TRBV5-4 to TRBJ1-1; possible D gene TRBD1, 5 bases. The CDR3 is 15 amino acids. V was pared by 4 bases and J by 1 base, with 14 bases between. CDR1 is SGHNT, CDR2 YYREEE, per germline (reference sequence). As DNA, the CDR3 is TGTGCCAGCAGCCACAGACAGACCCGGAACACTGAAGCTTTCTTT. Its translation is CASSHRQTRNTEAFF. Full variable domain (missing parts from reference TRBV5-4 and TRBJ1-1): ETGVTQSPTHLIKTRGQQVTLRCSSQSGHNTVSWYQQALGQGPQFIFQYYREEENGRGNFPPRFSGLQFPNYSSELNVNALELDDSALYLCASSHRQTRNTEAFFGQGTRLTVV.

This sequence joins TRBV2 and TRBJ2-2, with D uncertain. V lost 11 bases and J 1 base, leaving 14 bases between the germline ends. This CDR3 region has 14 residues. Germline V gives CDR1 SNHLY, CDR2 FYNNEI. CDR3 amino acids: CASFEAVNTGELFF. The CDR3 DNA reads TGTGCCTCCTTTGAGGCCGTGAACACCGGGGAGCTGTTTTTT.